Listed below are T cell receptor beta chains from one sample, sequenced in a study of response to subunit inactivated influenza vaccine. MiXCR was run by TCRdb on the RT-PCR reads, yielding one entry per CDR3 protein. The sample carries about 520,000 distinct CDR3 sequences, 25% recorded once. Here the sequenced sample was CD4+ T cells sorted from PBMCs, taken roughly 5 days after vaccination. Receptors originate from a man aged 45 to 65 who received an inactivated influenza vaccine. CDR3s leave out the opening cysteine and the closing phenylalanine or tryptophan.

j_gene: TRBJ2-3; v_gene: TRBV20-1; CDR3aa: SARDHSGGDTQY
j_gene: TRBJ2-7; v_gene: TRBV28; CDR3aa: ASSLFPPAGGPYEQY
j_gene: TRBJ1-2; v_gene: TRBV20-1; CDR3aa: ITDRAGGYT
j_gene: TRBJ1-5; v_gene: TRBV7-2; CDR3aa: ASSLGDGGYQPQH
j_gene: TRBJ2-1; v_gene: TRBV20-1; CDR3aa: SASSRRTGSYNEQF
j_gene: TRBJ2-3; v_gene: TRBV5-6; CDR3aa: ASSLRVWGTDTQY
j_gene: TRBJ2-5; v_gene: TRBV19; CDR3aa: ASSISLAGGSSSQTQY
j_gene: TRBJ2-7; v_gene: TRBV11-2; CDR3aa: ASNLGYTSEQY
j_gene: TRBJ2-7; v_gene: TRBV11-2; CDR3aa: ASSSSVRGQYEQY
j_gene: TRBJ1-2; v_gene: TRBV5-6; CDR3aa: ASSLDPVNYGYT
j_gene: TRBJ1-4; v_gene: TRBV5-1; CDR3aa: ASSPDGVNEKLF
j_gene: TRBJ2-7; v_gene: TRBV6-5; CDR3aa: ASSGRKYEQY
j_gene: TRBJ1-1; v_gene: TRBV12-3/TRBV12-4; CDR3aa: ASSRGIVGTLAF
j_gene: TRBJ2-1; v_gene: TRBV20-1; CDR3aa: SARIEGHSYNEQF
j_gene: TRBJ2-3; v_gene: TRBV27; CDR3aa: ASNRVLGGTDTQY
j_gene: TRBJ1-1; v_gene: TRBV7-8; CDR3aa: ASSQGRANTEAF
j_gene: TRBJ2-2; v_gene: TRBV12-3/TRBV12-4; CDR3aa: ASSPGRVLGTGELF
j_gene: TRBJ2-3; v_gene: TRBV5-1; CDR3aa: ASSLDRVIADTQY
j_gene: TRBJ1-1; v_gene: TRBV7-9; CDR3aa: ASNNRPTEAF
j_gene: TRBJ2-7; v_gene: TRBV11-1; CDR3aa: ASSLVGPSYEQY